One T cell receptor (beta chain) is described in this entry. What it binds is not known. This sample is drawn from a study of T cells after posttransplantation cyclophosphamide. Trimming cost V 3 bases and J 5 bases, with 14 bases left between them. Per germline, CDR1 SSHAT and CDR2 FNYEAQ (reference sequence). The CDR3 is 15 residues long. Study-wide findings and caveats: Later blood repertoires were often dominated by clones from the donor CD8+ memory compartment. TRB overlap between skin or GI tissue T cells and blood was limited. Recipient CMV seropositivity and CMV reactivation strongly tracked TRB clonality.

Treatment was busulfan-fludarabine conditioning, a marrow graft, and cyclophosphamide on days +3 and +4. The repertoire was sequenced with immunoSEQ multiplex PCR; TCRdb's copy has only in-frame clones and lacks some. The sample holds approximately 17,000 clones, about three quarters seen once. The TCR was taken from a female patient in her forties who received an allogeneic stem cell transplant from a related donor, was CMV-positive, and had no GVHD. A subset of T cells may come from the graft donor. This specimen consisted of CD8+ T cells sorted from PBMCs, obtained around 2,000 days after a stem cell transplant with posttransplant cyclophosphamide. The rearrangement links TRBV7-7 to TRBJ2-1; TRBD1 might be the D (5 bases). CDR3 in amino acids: CASSLYLDTNNEQFF. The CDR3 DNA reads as TGTGCCAGCAGCTTGTACCTGGACACAAACAATGAGCAGTTCTTC.